The source of this T cell receptor beta chain is a study of T cell responses to AZD1222 COVID-19 vaccine. Across the study: Pooled samples include second doses given at about 4 or 12 weeks.

Germline assignment: CDR1 GTSNPN and CDR2 SVGIG (reference sequence). CDR3 size: 15 residues. The V end was cut by 5 bases, the J end by 4 bases, with 17 bases between. Repertoires were generated with immunoSEQ multiplex PCR, while TCRdb's copy carries only in-frame clones and drops some. The table lists 87,000 or so clones, around nine tenths of them singletons, with approximately 3.7% in the top ten. This sequence originates from an adult in good health. This chain links TRBV30 with TRBJ1-4; D uncertain. This specimen was peripheral blood, taken on day 0 of AZD1222 vaccination. CDR3 residues: CAWRPRRLNNEKLFF. Written as DNA, the CDR3 is TGTGCCTGGCGGCCTCGGAGGCTTAATAATGAAAAACTGTTTTTT.